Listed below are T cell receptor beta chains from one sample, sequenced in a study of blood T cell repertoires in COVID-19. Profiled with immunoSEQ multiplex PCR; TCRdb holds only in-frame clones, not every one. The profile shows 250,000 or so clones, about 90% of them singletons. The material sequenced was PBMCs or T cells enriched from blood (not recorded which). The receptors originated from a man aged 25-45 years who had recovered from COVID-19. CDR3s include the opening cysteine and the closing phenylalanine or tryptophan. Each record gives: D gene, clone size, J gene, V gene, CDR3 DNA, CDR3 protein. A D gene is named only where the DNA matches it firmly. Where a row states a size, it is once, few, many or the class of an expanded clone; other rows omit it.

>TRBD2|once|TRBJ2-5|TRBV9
TGTGCCAGCAGCCCGAGCACCCCGCGGGGGTCGGTGGAGACCCAGTACTTC
CASSPSTPRGSVETQYF
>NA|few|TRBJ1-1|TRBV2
TGTGCCAGCGTAAACTCCCTTACAGGGATGCCTGAAGCTTTCTTT
CASVNSLTGMPEAFF
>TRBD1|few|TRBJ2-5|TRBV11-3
TGTGCCAGCAGCTTAGGGGACAGGGGGCAGGGGGAGACCCAGTACTTC
CASSLGDRGQGETQYF
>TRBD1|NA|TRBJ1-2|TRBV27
TGTGCCAGCAGTAGGACAGGAAAACTCGGCTACACCTTC
CASSRTGKLGYTF
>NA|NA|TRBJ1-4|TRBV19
TGTGCCAGTAGTGCCCCTCCGGATGAAAAACTGTTTTTT
CASSAPPDEKLFF
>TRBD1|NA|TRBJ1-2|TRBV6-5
TGTGCCAGCGGGACAGGGGGCAGTAACACCTTC
CASGTGGSNTF
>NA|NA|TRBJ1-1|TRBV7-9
TGTGCCAGCAGCTTATATACTGAAGCTTTCTTT
CASSLYTEAFF
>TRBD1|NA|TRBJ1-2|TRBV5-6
TGTGCCAGCAGCCGAAGACAGGGTGGGGGCTACACCTTC
CASSRRQGGGYTF
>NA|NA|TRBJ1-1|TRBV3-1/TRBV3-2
TGTGCCAGCAGCCAAGGGGCTTTCAACACTGAAGCTTTCTTT
CASSQGAFNTEAFF
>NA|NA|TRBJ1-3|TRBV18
TGTGCCAGCTCTCCACAGCTCGACTCTGGAAACACCATATATTTT
CASSPQLDSGNTIYF
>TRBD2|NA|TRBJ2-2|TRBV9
TGTGCCAGCAGCTATCGGGGGGGTTACACCGGGGAGCTGTTTTTT
CASSYRGGYTGELFF
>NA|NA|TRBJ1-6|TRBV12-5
TGTGCTAGTGGCCGGGGGGTAGGGGCCTATAATTCACCCCTCCACTTT
CASGRGVGAYNSPLHF
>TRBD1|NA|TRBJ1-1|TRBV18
TGTGCCAGCTCTGGGACAGGGGTTATGAACACTGAAGCTTTCTTT
CASSGTGVMNTEAFF
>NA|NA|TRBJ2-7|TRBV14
TGTGCCAGCAGCCCCCGGGCGGGACCCTACGAGCAGTACTTC
CASSPRAGPYEQYF
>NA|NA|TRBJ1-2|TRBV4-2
TGTGCCAGCAGCCAAGGTCCCCCAGGGGACTATGGCTACACCTTC
CASSQGPPGDYGYTF
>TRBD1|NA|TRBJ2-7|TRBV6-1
TGTGCCAGCAGTGCAGCGACAGGGTCCGAGCAGTACTTC
CASSAATGSEQYF
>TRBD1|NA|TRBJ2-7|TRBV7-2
TGTGCCAGCAGCTTAGTGCCCGGGACAGGGTCCTACGAGCAGTACTTC
CASSLVPGTGSYEQYF
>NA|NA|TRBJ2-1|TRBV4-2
TGTGCCAGCAGCCAAGGAACCGAAGCGGGTGAGCAGTTCTTC
CASSQGTEAGEQFF
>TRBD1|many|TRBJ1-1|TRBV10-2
TGCGCCAGCAGTGAGTTATCCGGGACAGGGGGCCATACTGAAGCTTTCTTT
CASSELSGTGGHTEAFF
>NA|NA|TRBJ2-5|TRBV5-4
TGTGCCAGCAGCGCGCGAATCCAAGAGACCCAGTACTTC
CASSARIQETQYF
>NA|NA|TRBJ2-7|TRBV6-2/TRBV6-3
TGTGCCAGCAGTTACATCAGGAGGGGGGGCTCCTACGAGCAGTACTTC
CASSYIRRGGSYEQYF
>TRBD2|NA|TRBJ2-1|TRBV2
TGTGCCAGCAGTGGTAGCGGGAGTAGGGGTGGGAATGAGCAGTTCTTC
CASSGSGSRGGNEQFF
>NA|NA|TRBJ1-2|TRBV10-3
TGTGCCATCCGTGCTATCCCTTCTAACTATGGCTACACCTTC
CAIRAIPSNYGYTF
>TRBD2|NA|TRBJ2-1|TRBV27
TGTGCCAGCAGTTTACGACCGGGCGGGAGGAGGGGCAATGAGCAGTTCTTC
CASSLRPGGRRGNEQFF
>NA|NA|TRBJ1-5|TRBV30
TGTGCCTGGAGTAGGGACACTAGCAATCAGCCCCAGCATTTT
CAWSRDTSNQPQHF
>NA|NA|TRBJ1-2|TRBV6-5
TGTGCCAGCAGCCCAGGGGCGAACTATGGCTACACCTTC
CASSPGANYGYTF
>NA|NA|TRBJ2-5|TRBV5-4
TGTGCCAGCAGCTTGTGGGGCGGAACCGTTCCCCAGACCCAGTACTTC
CASSLWGGTVPQTQYF
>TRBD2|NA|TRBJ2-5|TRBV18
TGTGCCAGCTCACCAGTTCTAGCGGGGGGGCAAGAGACCCAGTACTTC
CASSPVLAGGQETQYF
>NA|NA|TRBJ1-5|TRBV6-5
TGTGCCAGCACCAGGGGTAATCAGCCCCAGCATTTT
CASTRGNQPQHF
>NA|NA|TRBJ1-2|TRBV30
TGTGCCTGGAGTGGGAGTCCGCTTCGCGAGGGCTACACCTTC
CAWSGSPLREGYTF
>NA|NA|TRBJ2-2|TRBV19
TGTGCCAGTCAAAGGGAAGGGGGTTACACCGGGGAGCTGTTTTTT
CASQREGGYTGELFF
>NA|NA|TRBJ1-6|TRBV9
TGTGCCAGCAGCGTAGGACCGTCAGGGGTCAAGCCCCTCCACTTT
CASSVGPSGVKPLHF
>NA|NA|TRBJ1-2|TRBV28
TGTGCCAGCAGCGAGTCTCGGGGGATTAACTATGGCTACACCTTC
CASSESRGINYGYTF
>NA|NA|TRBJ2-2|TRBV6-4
TGTGCCAGCAGTGAGACAGACACCGGGGAGCTGTTTTTT
CASSETDTGELFF
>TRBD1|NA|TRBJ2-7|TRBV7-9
TGTGCCAGCAGCGCCCCGGGACAGGGAGCCTACGAGCAGTACTTC
CASSAPGQGAYEQYF
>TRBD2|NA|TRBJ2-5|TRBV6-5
TGTGCCAGCAGTTACGGGAATAGCGGGGGGGAGACCCAGTACTTC
CASSYGNSGGETQYF
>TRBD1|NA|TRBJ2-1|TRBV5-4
TGTGCCAGCAACCGTGACAGGGGAGATGAGCAGTTCTTC
CASNRDRGDEQFF
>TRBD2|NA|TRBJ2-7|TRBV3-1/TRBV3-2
TGTGCCAGTACGAAAGAAACGGGACACGGGACTAGCGGGAAGACCTACGAGCAGTACTTC
CASTKETGHGTSGKTYEQYF
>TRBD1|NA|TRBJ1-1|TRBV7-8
TGTGCCAGCAGCTCTTGGACAGGGGACGAAGCTTTCTTT
CASSSWTGDEAFF
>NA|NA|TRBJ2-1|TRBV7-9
TGTGCCAGCAGCCCGCCCCCAGGGGGGATCTACAATGAGCAGTTCTTC
CASSPPPGGIYNEQFF